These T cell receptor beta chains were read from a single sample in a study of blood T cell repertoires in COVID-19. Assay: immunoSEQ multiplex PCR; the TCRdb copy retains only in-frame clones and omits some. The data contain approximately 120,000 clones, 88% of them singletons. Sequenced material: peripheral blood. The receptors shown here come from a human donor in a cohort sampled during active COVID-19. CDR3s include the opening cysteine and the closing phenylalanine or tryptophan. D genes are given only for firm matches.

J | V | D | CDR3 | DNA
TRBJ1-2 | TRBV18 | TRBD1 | CASSLPERTGVKGYGYTF | TGTGCCAGCTCACTCCCGGAGAGGACAGGGGTAAAAGGGTATGGCTACACCTTC
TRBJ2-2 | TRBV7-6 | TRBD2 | CASSIGTSGNTGELFF | TGTGCCAGCAGCATAGGGACTAGCGGGAACACCGGGGAGCTGTTTTTT
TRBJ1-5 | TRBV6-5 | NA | CASSPGHSFNQPQHF | TGTGCCAGCAGTCCGGGACATTCTTTCAATCAGCCCCAGCATTTT
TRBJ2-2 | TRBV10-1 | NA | CASSESLGGTGELFF | TGCGCCAGCAGTGAGAGCCTAGGAGGGACCGGGGAGCTGTTTTTT
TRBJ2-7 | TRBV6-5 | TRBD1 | CASRRQGGYEQYF | TGTGCCAGCAGGCGACAGGGTGGGTACGAGCAGTACTTC
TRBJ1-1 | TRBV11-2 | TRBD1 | CASSSRPQGATYTEAFF | TGTGCCAGCAGCTCCCGACCGCAGGGGGCCACATACACTGAAGCTTTCTTT
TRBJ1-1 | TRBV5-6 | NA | CASSLGVAEAFF | TGTGCCAGCAGCTTAGGGGTGGCTGAAGCTTTCTTT
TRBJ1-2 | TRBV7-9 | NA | CASSSRQNYGYTF | TGTGCCAGCAGCTCCCGACAAAACTATGGCTACACCTTC
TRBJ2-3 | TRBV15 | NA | CATSRESQGHLVTQYF | TGTGCCACCAGCAGAGAGTCCCAGGGCCATCTGGTTACGCAGTATTTT
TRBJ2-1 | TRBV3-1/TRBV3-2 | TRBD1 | CASSQDRGFNEQFF | TGTGCCAGCAGCCAAGACAGGGGGTTCAATGAGCAGTTCTTC
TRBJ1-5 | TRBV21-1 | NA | CASSVDREDQPQHF | TGTGCCAGCAGCGTGGACAGGGAGGATCAGCCCCAGCATTTT
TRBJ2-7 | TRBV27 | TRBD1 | CASSLSRTGRFTEQYF | TGTGCCAGCAGTTTATCCCGGACAGGGAGATTCACCGAGCAGTACTTC
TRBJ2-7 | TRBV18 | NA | CASSPRIERNSYEQYF | TGTGCCAGCTCACCACGGATTGAGAGGAACTCCTACGAGCAGTACTTC
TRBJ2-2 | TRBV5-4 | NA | CASSSQGWTGELFF | TGTGCCAGCAGCTCTCAGGGGTGGACCGGGGAGCTGTTTTTT
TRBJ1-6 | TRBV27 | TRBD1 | CASSLRRQGAMDSPLHF | TGTGCCAGCAGTTTGCGGAGACAGGGGGCTATGGATTCACCCCTCCACTTT
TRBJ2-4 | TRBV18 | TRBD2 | CASSPLLAGGRENIQYF | TGTGCCAGCTCACCACTACTAGCGGGGGGGCGTGAGAACATTCAGTACTTC
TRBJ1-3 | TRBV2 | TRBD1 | CASSDYRGSGNTIYF | TGTGCCAGCAGTGACTACAGGGGGAGTGGAAACACCATATATTTT
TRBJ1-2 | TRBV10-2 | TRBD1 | CASQGAINYGYTF | TGCGCCAGTCAGGGGGCGATAAACTATGGCTACACCTTC
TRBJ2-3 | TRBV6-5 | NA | CASSFSTGSSTDTQYF | TGTGCCAGCAGTTTCTCAACGGGGTCTAGCACAGATACGCAGTATTTT
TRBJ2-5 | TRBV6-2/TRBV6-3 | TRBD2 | CASSSSGDQETQYF | TGTGCCAGCAGTTCTAGCGGGGATCAAGAGACCCAGTACTTC
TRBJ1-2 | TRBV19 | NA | CASTPPGAGGYTF | TGTGCCAGTACTCCTCCAGGGGCCGGTGGCTACACCTTC
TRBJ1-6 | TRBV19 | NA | CASAARNSPLHF | TGTGCCAGTGCCGCGAGGAATTCACCCCTCCACTTT
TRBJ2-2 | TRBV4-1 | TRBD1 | CASSLYPGTVRTNTGELFF | TGCGCCAGCAGCCTGTATCCCGGGACAGTTCGAACGAACACCGGGGAGCTGTTTTTT
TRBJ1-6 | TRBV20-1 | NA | CSASGQLDSPLHF | TGCAGTGCTAGTGGACAGTTGGATTCACCCCTCCACTTT
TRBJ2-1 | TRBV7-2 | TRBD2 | CASSSGLAELYNEQFF | TGTGCCAGCAGCTCGGGACTAGCGGAACTCTACAATGAGCAGTTCTTC
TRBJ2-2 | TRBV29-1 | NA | CSVAGLVGELFF | TGCAGCGTTGCAGGGTTGGTCGGGGAGCTGTTTTTT
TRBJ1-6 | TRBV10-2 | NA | CASSVGRGTGNSPLHF | TGCGCCAGCAGCGTCGGTAGGGGTACTGGAAATTCACCCCTCCACTTT
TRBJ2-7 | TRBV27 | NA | CASSLRGSYEQYF | TGTGCCAGCAGTTTGCGGGGATCCTACGAGCAGTACTTC